This T cell receptor (beta chain) emerged from a study of blood T cell repertoires in COVID-19. Study-level information: The origin of the acute and convalescent COVID-19 samples was the United States, Italy and Spain. PBMCs, B-cell-depleted T cells, or T cells were the source of the cDNA or gDNA that made up the material.

With V trimmed by 4 bases and J by 6 bases, 11 bases remained unmatched. The CDR3 loop spans 16 amino acids. Germline V CDR1 and CDR2: SGHNT, YYREEE (reference sequence). Per the original methods: Amplification of reference gene primers provided the estimated nucleated cell counts. Generated by immunoSEQ multiplex PCR, the TCRdb table keeps only in-frame clones and is missing some. The V and J calls and the clone size are those of that table, but D and trimming were determined from the DNA. The sample holds some 180,000 clones, roughly 78% seen once. This clonotype was sampled from a woman of 80 years or more with active or convalescent COVID-19. Input material: peripheral blood. The chain recombines TRBV5-4 with TRBJ2-1, with 9 bases aligning to TRBD1. In DNA form, the CDR3 reads TGTGCCAGCAGCCTATTCGGACAGGGGAGGAGCAATGAGCAGTTCTTC. This sequence encodes CASSLFGQGRSNEQFF.